What follows are 30 T cell receptor beta chains derived from one specimen sequenced in a study of T cell changes during pregnancy in multiple sclerosis. Clones were read by immunoSEQ multiplex PCR, and TCRdb kept only the in-frame ones, dropping some. The sample holds about 41,000 clones, about 90% seen once. Specimen: peripheral blood, collected in the first trimester of pregnancy. The receptors were gathered from a female donor in good health, enrolled as a control in a pregnancy study.

The gene calls are TRBV29-1 and TRBJ2-7, with D possibly TRBD1 on 6 matching bases. The germline V and J ends were trimmed by 2 bases and 2 bases, with 13 bases remaining between them. Germline V gene lookup returns CDR1 SQVTM and CDR2 ANQGSEA. CDR3 size: 14 residues. The CDR3 sequence is CSVEIGTSTYEQYF. CDR3 nucleotide sequence: TGCAGCGTTGAAATCGGGACATCCACCTACGAGCAGTACTTC.

In DNA, the CDR3 is TGTGCCAGCAGTGAATATGAGGTCCCAGCCACCATATATTTT. Protein product: CASSEYEVPATIYF. This chain links TRBV6-1 with TRBJ1-3, with D unclear. Trimming stripped 2 bases from V and 9 bases from J, with 14 bases between. Germline V gene data show CDR1 as MNHNS and CDR2 as SASEGT. CDR3 length equals 14 residues.

The CDR3 loop reads CASSLSGLRNTEAFF. In DNA form, the CDR3 reads TGTGCCAGCAGTTTATCAGGGCTCCGGAACACTGAAGCTTTCTTT. This chain connects TRBV28 to TRBJ1-1, with a tentative D call TRBD1 (5 bases). The germline CDR1 and CDR2 sequences are MDHEN and SYDVKM. Trimming cost V 1 base and J 1 base, with 10 bases left between them. CDR3 length equals 15 residues.

This clone was seen just once. This chain uses TRBV5-1 with TRBJ2-1, with D possibly being TRBD2 (6 bases). The CDR3 contains 18 residues. CDR1 and CDR2 from the germline V gene are SGHRS and YFSETQ. V gave up 6 bases and J gave up 2 bases, with 24 bases separating them. The CDR3 DNA is TGCGCCAGCAAGGTGGTGTCGTCCGGGAGTCGCCCCTACAATGAGCAGTTCTTC. Protein sequence: CASKVVSSGSRPYNEQFF.

V is TRBV7-2 and J is TRBJ1-2; 12 bases match TRBD1. Losses at the gene ends were 4 bases for V and 4 bases for J; bases not matched to a gene: 4. Germline CDR1 and CDR2: SGHTA and FQGNSA. This CDR3 contains 15 residues. The CDR3 loop is CASSSGTGGTYGYTF. In DNA form, the CDR3 reads TGTGCCAGCAGCTCGGGGACAGGGGGCACCTATGGCTACACCTTC. Full variable domain (outside the CDR3, taken from reference TRBV7-2 and TRBJ1-2): GAGVSQSPSNKVTEKGKDVELRCDPISGHTALYWYRQSLGQGLEFLIYFQGNSAPDKSGLPSDRFSAERTGGSVSTLTIQRTQQEDSAVYLCASSSGTGGTYGYTFGSGTRLTVV.

J is TRBJ2-3 and V is TRBV5-1; 8 bases are shared with TRBD2. V was pared by 2 bases and J by 4 bases, with 3 bases of the junction left unmatched. From germline, CDR1 is SGHRS and CDR2 YFSETQ. The CDR3 has 14 amino acids. In DNA, the CDR3 is TGCGCCAGCAGCTTAGCGGGAGATGCAGATACGCAGTATTTT. Residues: CASSLAGDADTQYF.

The chain is built from TRBV28 and TRBJ2-1, with a possible D match to TRBD2 (6 bases). V was trimmed by 6 bases and J by 1 base, leaving 19 bases between them. Germline values: CDR1 MDHEN, CDR2 SYDVKM. The CDR3 contains 17 residues. The CDR3 protein is CASRKRGRERSYNEQFF. CDR3 bases: TGTGCCAGCAGAAAAAGGGGACGGGAGCGATCCTACAATGAGCAGTTCTTC.

The rearrangement joins TRBV19 to TRBJ1-3, with no clear D. Trimming stripped 1 base from V and 0 bases from J, with 10 bases between. Germline-derived CDR1 and CDR2 are LNHDA and SQIVND (reference sequence). The CDR3 runs to 16 residues. The DNA of the CDR3 is TGTGCCAGTAGTATAGGCGGCTGGGTCTCTGGAAACACCATATATTTT. Translation: CASSIGGWVSGNTIYF.

The chain couples TRBV5-5 to TRBJ1-5; D not certain. The CDR3 consists of 15 residues. Between the trimmed V and J ends, which lost 1 base and 1 base, there was a span of 9 bases. In germline, CDR1 is SGHKS, CDR2 YYEKEE (reference sequence). CDR3 DNA: TGTGCCAGCAGCTTGCGGGGAGGGAGCAATCAGCCCCAGCATTTT. Translating it yields CASSLRGGSNQPQHF.

The chain links TRBV6-5 to TRBJ2-5; 8 bases agree with TRBD1. Trimming removed 5 bases from V and 6 bases from J; junction bases left unmatched: 8. CDR1 MNHEY and CDR2 SVGAGI come from the germline V gene. The CDR3 has 14 residues. Here the CDR3 reads CASSRGQGTKTQYF. The CDR3 DNA follows: TGTGCCAGCAGTCGAGGACAGGGAACGAAGACCCAGTACTTC.

The rearrangement joins TRBV25-1 to TRBJ1-3, with D maybe TRBD1 (6 bases). The CDR3 covers 15 residues. Looked up from germline, CDR1 is MGHDK and CDR2 is SYGVNS. V lost 5 bases and J 3 bases, leaving 14 bases between the germline ends. The CDR3 nucleotides read TGTGCCAGCAGTAGTACAGGGAGTCGTGGAAACACCATATATTTT. It translates to CASSSTGSRGNTIYF.

The V gene is TRBV6-5, the J gene TRBJ1-1, with a tentative D call TRBD1 (5 bases). This CDR3 spans 15 amino acids. The germline V and J ends were trimmed by 0 bases and 0 bases, with 8 bases remaining between them. Germline CDR1 MNHEY, CDR2 SVGAGI. The CDR3 sequence is CASSYSGGVNTEAFF. In nucleotides, the CDR3 is TGTGCCAGCAGTTACTCGGGGGGGGTGAACACTGAAGCTTTCTTT.

The V gene is TRBV5-1, the J gene TRBJ1-4; D possibly corresponds to TRBD1 (6 bases). Germline V gene sequence: CDR1 SGHRS, CDR2 YFSETQ. This CDR3 contains 17 residues. The ends were cut back, 5 bases at V and 5 bases at J, with 22 bases in the middle. The CDR3 spells CASRLGWTADWNEKLFF. CDR3 DNA: TGCGCCAGCAGACTTGGTTGGACAGCGGATTGGAATGAAAAACTGTTTTTT.

The chain is built from TRBV18 and TRBJ2-7; 12 bases line up with TRBD2. The CDR3 consists of 15 residues. The V gene end was trimmed by 3 bases and the J gene end by 4 bases; junction bases not matched to a gene: 4. CDR1 and CDR2 from the germline V gene are KGHSH and LQKENI. The CDR3 is CASSPTSGGRYEQYF. CDR3 DNA sequence: TGTGCCAGCTCACCGACTAGCGGGGGTCGGTACGAGCAGTACTTC.

V and J are TRBV30 and TRBJ1-2; the match to TRBD1 covers 10 bases. The CDR3 covers 16 residues. The V segment lost 2 bases and the J segment 3 bases; nucleotides outside the gene matches: 9. Per the germline V gene, CDR1 is GTSNPN and CDR2 is SVGIG (reference sequence). CDR3 residues: CAWSRPVTGGDYGYTF. The CDR3 DNA is TGTGCCTGGAGTCGACCCGTGACAGGGGGCGACTATGGCTACACCTTC.

The chain carries TRBV7-6 and TRBJ1-5; D is unclear. Germline V CDR1 and CDR2: SGHVS, FNYEAQ. Trimming removed 1 base from V and 5 bases from J, with 6 bases in between. This CDR3 region has 13 residues. CDR3 sequence: CASSLDSYQPQHF. For the CDR3, the DNA is TGTGCCAGCAGCTTAGACAGCTATCAGCCCCAGCATTTT. The whole variable domain, remainder taken from reference TRBV7-6 and TRBJ1-5, is GAGVSQSPRYKVTKRGQDVALRCDPISGHVSLYWYRQALGQGPEFLTYFNYEAQQDKSGLPNDRFSAERPEGSISTLTIQRTEQRDSAMYRCASSLDSYQPQHFGDGTRLSIL.

The chain uses TRBV2 and TRBJ2-3; 11 positions agree with TRBD2. After removal of 4 bases from V and 4 bases from J, the junction contained 10 bases not matched to a gene. This CDR3 contains 17 residues. The V gene's germline CDR1 is SNHLY and CDR2 FYNNEI. The CDR3 bases are TGTGCCAGCAGTGCAATAGCGGGGGGGCCAGTAGCAGATACGCAGTATTTT. Residues: CASSAIAGGPVADTQYF.

This rearrangement joins TRBV28 to TRBJ2-7; a weak D match, TRBD2 (5 bases). Germline V gene sequence: CDR1 MDHEN, CDR2 SYDVKM. The CDR3 consists of 13 residues. The V gene lost 7 bases and the J gene lost 5 bases, with 15 bases spanning the gap. CDR3 DNA: TGTGCCAGCATCGGGATTGATATGGACGAGCAGTACTTC. Translated, it gives CASIGIDMDEQYF.

The V and J genes are TRBV28 and TRBJ1-1; D perhaps matches TRBD1 (5 bases). V lost 5 bases and J lost 7, with 17 bases in between. CDR1 is MDHEN, CDR2 SYDVKM, per germline. The CDR3 consists of 14 residues. As DNA, the CDR3 is TGTGCCAGCAGTCCCCAGTCGGGGGGACTTGAAGCTTTCTTT. Protein product: CASSPQSGGLEAFF.

The genes are TRBV23-1 and TRBJ2-7; 7 nucleotides line up with TRBD1. TRBV23-1 is an open reading frame whose function is uncertain. V gave up 2 bases and J gave up 4 bases; unmatched junction bases: 14. The CDR3 is 17 residues long. This CDR3 reads CASSQPSDRKRGYEQYF. The CDR3 DNA follows: TGCGCCAGCAGTCAACCCTCGGACAGGAAGAGAGGATACGAGCAGTACTTC.

The gene calls are TRBV11-2 and TRBJ1-5; D is undetermined. Trimming removed 5 bases at V and 5 bases at J, with 10 bases between. Germline V gives CDR1 SGHAT, CDR2 FQNNGV. The CDR3 extends over 13 amino acids. DNA of the CDR3: TGTGCCAGCAGCCTACTCGGGGATCAGCCCCAGCATTTT. It yields the protein CASSLLGDQPQHF.

The table lists this clone with a few counts. The chain recombines TRBV6-6 with TRBJ1-2; D gene uncertain. The CDR3 length is 13 residues. Trimming stripped 2 bases from V and 2 bases from J, with 6 bases between. Germline lookup yields CDR1 MNHNY and CDR2 SVGAGI (reference sequence). The CDR3 loop reads CASSYDSNYGYTF. The CDR3 region has the DNA TGTGCCAGCAGTTACGACTCGAACTATGGCTACACCTTC.

This clone was seen once. The chain combines TRBV6-5 with TRBJ1-2; D unresolved. The CDR3 is made up of 11 amino acids. V was clipped by 8 bases and J by 6 bases, with 10 bases between them. Germline values: CDR1 MNHEY, CDR2 SVGAGI. The CDR3 DNA reads TGTGCCAGCTCTCCCGGGGATGGCTACACCTTC. Translating it yields CASSPGDGYTF.

This rearrangement joins TRBV14 to TRBJ2-7, with D unresolved. Trimming took 0 bases from V and 3 from J, leaving 3 bases between them. CDR1 and CDR2 from the germline V gene are SGHDN and FVKESK. CDR3 length: 12 residues. The CDR3 is CASSQDGYEQYF. The CDR3 DNA is TGTGCCAGCAGCCAAGACGGCTACGAGCAGTACTTC. Full variable domain (missing parts from reference TRBV14 and TRBJ2-7): EAGVTQFPSHSVIEKGQTVTLRCDPISGHDNLYWYRRVMGKEIKFLLHFVKESKQDESGMPNNRFLAERTGGTYSTLKVQPAELEDSGVYFCASSQDGYEQYFGPGTRLTVT.

The chain uses TRBV4-3 and TRBJ2-7; TRBD2 matches at 7 bases. Germline-derived CDR1 and CDR2 are LGHNA and YSLEER. CDR3 length equals 15 residues. Trimming took 0 bases from V and 2 from J; bases not matched to a gene: 4. DNA of the CDR3: TGCGCCAGCAGCCAAGATCAGCGGGGCCCCTACGAGCAGTACTTC. Protein product: CASSQDQRGPYEQYF.

This chain links TRBV9 with TRBJ2-7, with D maybe TRBD2 (6 bases). The CDR3 loop spans 14 amino acids. The V gene's germline CDR1 is SGDLS and CDR2 YYNGEE. V lost 2 bases, J lost 2 bases, and 11 bases lay in between. The DNA for the CDR3 is TGTGCCAGCAGCGTGATAGGGGAGGCCTACGAGCAGTACTTC. It translates to CASSVIGEAYEQYF.

This chain links TRBV11-2 with TRBJ1-1, with D perhaps matching TRBD1 (5 bases). Germline-derived CDR1 and CDR2 are SGHAT and FQNNGV. The CDR3 is 14 amino acids. V was cut by 3 bases and J by 3 bases, with 11 bases left in between. CDR3 sequence (DNA): TGTGCCAGCAGCTTCGGGACTCCGCACACTGAAGCTTTCTTT. This encodes CASSFGTPHTEAFF.

The chain uses TRBV21-1 and TRBJ2-7; the D call in the table, TRBD1, was not verified against the DNA. TRBV21-1 is flagged as a pseudogene. The length of the CDR3 is 15 residues. The chain's CDR3 is CASSIRQASVHEQYF. The CDR3 nucleotides read TGTGCCAGCAGCATTCGACAGGCGAGTGTCCACGAGCAGTACTTC.

The genes are TRBV6-1 and TRBJ2-5; no clear D gene. The CDR3 is 13 amino acids. Germline-derived CDR1 and CDR2 are MNHNS and SASEGT. V gave up 6 bases and J gave up 2 bases, with 10 bases separating them. DNA of the CDR3: TGTGCCAGCAGCGGTCAACAGCAAGAGACCCAGTACTTC. Translated, it gives CASSGQQQETQYF.

The gene calls are TRBV9 and TRBJ2-2, with a possible D match to TRBD2 (5 bases). The CDR3 is 20 residues long. The germline CDR1 and CDR2 sequences are SGDLS and YYNGEE. V was trimmed by 3 bases and J by 0 bases, leaving 24 bases between them. DNA of the CDR3: TGTGCCAGCAGCGCCCTGCACCGCCGGACTCCAACCGCGAACACCGGGGAGCTGTTTTTT. Translating it yields CASSALHRRTPTANTGELFF.